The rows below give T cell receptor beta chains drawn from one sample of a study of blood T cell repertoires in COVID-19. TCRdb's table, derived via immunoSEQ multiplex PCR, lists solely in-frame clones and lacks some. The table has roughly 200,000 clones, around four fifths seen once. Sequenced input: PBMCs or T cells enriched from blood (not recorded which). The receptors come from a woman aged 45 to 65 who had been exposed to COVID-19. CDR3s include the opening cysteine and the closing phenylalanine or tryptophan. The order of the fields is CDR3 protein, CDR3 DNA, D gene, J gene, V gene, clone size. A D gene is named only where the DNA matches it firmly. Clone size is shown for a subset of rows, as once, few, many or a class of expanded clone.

CDR3aa: CATSDPRDPYGYTF
CDR3nt: TGTGCCACCAGTGATCCCCGGGATCCCTATGGCTACACCTTC
d_gene: -
j_gene: TRBJ1-2
v_gene: TRBV24-1
abundance: -

CDR3aa: CASSYNQGADGYTF
CDR3nt: TGTGCCAGCAGCTACAATCAGGGGGCGGATGGCTACACCTTC
d_gene: TRBD1
j_gene: TRBJ1-2
v_gene: TRBV7-9
abundance: -

CDR3aa: CASSPLDRGSAGYTF
CDR3nt: TGTGCCAGCAGCCCCCTTGACAGGGGATCCGCTGGCTACACCTTC
d_gene: TRBD1
j_gene: TRBJ1-2
v_gene: TRBV6-5
abundance: -

CDR3aa: CASSTRGGAVQFF
CDR3nt: TGTGCCAGCAGTACTAGAGGGGGGGCAGTGCAGTTCTTC
d_gene: -
j_gene: TRBJ2-1
v_gene: TRBV6-5
abundance: -

CDR3aa: CASSLGGTIYEQYF
CDR3nt: TGTGCCAGCAGCTTAGGAGGGACAATCTACGAGCAGTACTTC
d_gene: -
j_gene: TRBJ2-7
v_gene: TRBV7-2
abundance: -

CDR3aa: CASSPPGPNEKLFF
CDR3nt: TGTGCCAGCAGCCCCCCGGGTCCAAATGAAAAACTGTTTTTT
d_gene: -
j_gene: TRBJ1-4
v_gene: TRBV5-4
abundance: -

CDR3aa: CASSERTGTGQPQHF
CDR3nt: TGTGCCAGCAGTGAACGTACGGGGACAGGTCAGCCCCAGCATTTT
d_gene: TRBD1
j_gene: TRBJ1-5
v_gene: TRBV2
abundance: -

CDR3aa: CASSPDRVYEKLFF
CDR3nt: TGTGCCAGTAGTCCGGACAGGGTTTATGAAAAACTGTTTTTT
d_gene: TRBD1
j_gene: TRBJ1-4
v_gene: TRBV19
abundance: -

CDR3aa: CASSQHGGLTFF
CDR3nt: TGTGCCAGCAGTCAACATGGGGGGTTGACTTTCTTT
d_gene: -
j_gene: TRBJ1-1
v_gene: TRBV12-3/TRBV12-4
abundance: -

CDR3aa: CASSLVVTRPPYNEQFF
CDR3nt: TGTGCCAGCAGCTTAGTGGTAACCAGGCCCCCCTACAATGAGCAGTTCTTC
d_gene: -
j_gene: TRBJ2-1
v_gene: TRBV11-2
abundance: -

CDR3aa: CASSTPRGDIQYF
CDR3nt: TGTGCCAGCAGTACCCCCCGGGGTGACATTCAGTACTTC
d_gene: -
j_gene: TRBJ2-4
v_gene: TRBV27
abundance: -

CDR3aa: CASSPSRGGWGYTF
CDR3nt: TGTGCCAGCAGCCCTTCAAGAGGGGGCTGGGGCTACACCTTC
d_gene: TRBD1
j_gene: TRBJ1-2
v_gene: TRBV7-8
abundance: once

CDR3aa: CASSPQEAVEGNTIYF
CDR3nt: TGTGCCAGCAGCCCCCAAGAGGCTGTGGAAGGAAACACCATATATTTT
d_gene: -
j_gene: TRBJ1-3
v_gene: TRBV4-2
abundance: -

CDR3aa: CASSSGGGNYGYTF
CDR3nt: TGTGCCAGCAGTTCAGGGGGAGGTAACTATGGCTACACCTTC
d_gene: TRBD1
j_gene: TRBJ1-2
v_gene: TRBV6-2/TRBV6-3
abundance: -

CDR3aa: CASSPGQANEKLFF
CDR3nt: TGTGCCAGCAGCCCGGGACAGGCTAATGAAAAACTGTTTTTT
d_gene: TRBD1
j_gene: TRBJ1-4
v_gene: TRBV7-9
abundance: -

CDR3aa: CASSQLAGGLYNEQFF
CDR3nt: TGCGCCAGCAGCCAGCTAGCGGGGGGGCTCTACAATGAGCAGTTCTTC
d_gene: TRBD2
j_gene: TRBJ2-1
v_gene: TRBV4-3
abundance: -

CDR3aa: CATSRDGSGGGTDTQYF
CDR3nt: TGTGCCACCAGCAGAGATGGATCGGGCGGGGGAACAGATACGCAGTATTTT
d_gene: TRBD2
j_gene: TRBJ2-3
v_gene: TRBV15
abundance: -

CDR3aa: CASSETGNDNSPLHF
CDR3nt: TGTGCCAGCAGTGAGACAGGGAACGATAATTCACCCCTCCACTTT
d_gene: TRBD1
j_gene: TRBJ1-6
v_gene: TRBV6-1
abundance: -

CDR3aa: CASSSPTGVRNEKLFF
CDR3nt: TGTGCCAGCAGCTCCCCGACAGGGGTGCGGAATGAAAAACTGTTTTTT
d_gene: TRBD1
j_gene: TRBJ1-4
v_gene: TRBV7-6
abundance: few

CDR3aa: CASKGQGHEQYF
CDR3nt: TGTGCCAGCAAGGGACAGGGGCACGAGCAGTACTTC
d_gene: -
j_gene: TRBJ2-7
v_gene: TRBV21-1
abundance: -

CDR3aa: CASSLIVAGGRTDTQYF
CDR3nt: TGTGCCAGCAGCTTGATAGTGGCGGGGGGGCGCACAGATACGCAGTATTTT
d_gene: TRBD2
j_gene: TRBJ2-3
v_gene: TRBV5-6
abundance: -

CDR3aa: CASSSQQGYNTEAFF
CDR3nt: TGTGCCAGCAGTTCACAACAGGGGTATAACACTGAAGCTTTCTTT
d_gene: TRBD1
j_gene: TRBJ1-1
v_gene: TRBV28
abundance: -

CDR3aa: CAISGRDRGSLQETQYF
CDR3nt: TGTGCCATCAGTGGAAGGGACAGGGGAAGTCTACAAGAGACCCAGTACTTC
d_gene: TRBD1
j_gene: TRBJ2-5
v_gene: TRBV10-3
abundance: -

CDR3aa: CATSRDYSGDEKLFF
CDR3nt: TGTGCCACCAGCAGAGATTACTCGGGGGATGAAAAACTGTTTTTT
d_gene: -
j_gene: TRBJ1-4
v_gene: TRBV15
abundance: -

CDR3aa: CASKYSYEQYF
CDR3nt: TGTGCCAGCAAGTATAGCTACGAGCAGTACTTC
d_gene: -
j_gene: TRBJ2-7
v_gene: TRBV6-5
abundance: -

CDR3aa: CASSEGGVFRRENIQYF
CDR3nt: TGTGCCAGCAGTGAAGGGGGGGTCTTTCGTAGGGAAAACATTCAGTACTTC
d_gene: -
j_gene: TRBJ2-4
v_gene: TRBV6-1
abundance: -

CDR3aa: CASSEWDTMNTEAFF
CDR3nt: TGTGCCAGCAGTGAATGGGACACCATGAACACTGAAGCTTTCTTT
d_gene: -
j_gene: TRBJ1-1
v_gene: TRBV2
abundance: -

CDR3aa: CVISESASGNTGELFF
CDR3nt: TGTGTCATCAGTGAGTCGGCTAGCGGAAACACCGGGGAGCTGTTTTTT
d_gene: TRBD2
j_gene: TRBJ2-2
v_gene: TRBV10-3
abundance: -

CDR3aa: CASRGIQETQYF
CDR3nt: TGCGCCAGCCGCGGAATACAAGAGACCCAGTACTTC
d_gene: -
j_gene: TRBJ2-5
v_gene: TRBV10-2
abundance: -

CDR3aa: CASSLDGQAYEQYF
CDR3nt: TGCGCCAGCAGCTTGGATGGACAAGCCTACGAGCAGTACTTC
d_gene: -
j_gene: TRBJ2-7
v_gene: TRBV5-1
abundance: once

CDR3aa: CASGANRAEDF
CDR3nt: TGTGCCAGTGGGGCCAACAGGGCGGAGGACTTC
d_gene: -
j_gene: TRBJ2-7
v_gene: TRBV19
abundance: few

CDR3aa: CASSQLMQGNEKLFF
CDR3nt: TGCGCCAGCAGCCAATTAATGCAGGGTAATGAAAAACTGTTTTTT
d_gene: -
j_gene: TRBJ1-4
v_gene: TRBV4-1
abundance: few

CDR3aa: CSARGHDEQFF
CDR3nt: TGCAGTGCCAGGGGGCATGATGAGCAGTTCTTC
d_gene: TRBD1
j_gene: TRBJ2-1
v_gene: TRBV20-1
abundance: -

CDR3aa: CATSGPTGGYTF
CDR3nt: TGTGCCACCAGTGGACCCACGGGGGGCTACACCTTC
d_gene: -
j_gene: TRBJ1-2
v_gene: TRBV24-1
abundance: -

CDR3aa: CASSEGQTDNSPLHF
CDR3nt: TGCGCCAGCAGTGAGGGACAGACTGATAATTCACCCCTCCACTTT
d_gene: -
j_gene: TRBJ1-6
v_gene: TRBV10-2
abundance: -

CDR3aa: CASSLGQGNQPQHF
CDR3nt: TGTGCCAGCAGCTTAGGGCAGGGGAATCAGCCCCAGCATTTT
d_gene: -
j_gene: TRBJ1-5
v_gene: TRBV7-9
abundance: -

CDR3aa: CASSQRQGAPTEAFF
CDR3nt: TGCGCCAGCAGCCAGCGACAGGGGGCACCCACTGAAGCTTTCTTT
d_gene: TRBD1
j_gene: TRBJ1-1
v_gene: TRBV4-1
abundance: -

CDR3aa: CASSLGGYGGGALNTQYF
CDR3nt: TGTGCCAGCAGCTTGGGGGGATATGGCGGGGGCGCGTTAAATACGCAGTATTTT
d_gene: -
j_gene: TRBJ2-3
v_gene: TRBV5-4
abundance: -

CDR3aa: CASGGRNEQYF
CDR3nt: TGTGCCAGCGGGGGGAGGAACGAGCAGTACTTC
d_gene: -
j_gene: TRBJ2-7
v_gene: TRBV27
abundance: -

CDR3aa: CATSDLPVRLAGSKTGELFF
CDR3nt: TGTGCCACCAGTGATTTGCCGGTCAGACTAGCGGGGTCGAAAACCGGGGAGCTGTTTTTT
d_gene: TRBD2
j_gene: TRBJ2-2
v_gene: TRBV24-1
abundance: -

CDR3aa: CASSSRDSAGELFF
CDR3nt: TGTGCCAGCAGCAGCCGGGACTCGGCCGGGGAGCTGTTTTTT
d_gene: -
j_gene: TRBJ2-2
v_gene: TRBV11-3
abundance: -

CDR3aa: CASSDGSSYEQYF
CDR3nt: TGTGCCAGCAGTGATGGTAGCTCCTACGAGCAGTACTTC
d_gene: -
j_gene: TRBJ2-7
v_gene: TRBV27
abundance: -